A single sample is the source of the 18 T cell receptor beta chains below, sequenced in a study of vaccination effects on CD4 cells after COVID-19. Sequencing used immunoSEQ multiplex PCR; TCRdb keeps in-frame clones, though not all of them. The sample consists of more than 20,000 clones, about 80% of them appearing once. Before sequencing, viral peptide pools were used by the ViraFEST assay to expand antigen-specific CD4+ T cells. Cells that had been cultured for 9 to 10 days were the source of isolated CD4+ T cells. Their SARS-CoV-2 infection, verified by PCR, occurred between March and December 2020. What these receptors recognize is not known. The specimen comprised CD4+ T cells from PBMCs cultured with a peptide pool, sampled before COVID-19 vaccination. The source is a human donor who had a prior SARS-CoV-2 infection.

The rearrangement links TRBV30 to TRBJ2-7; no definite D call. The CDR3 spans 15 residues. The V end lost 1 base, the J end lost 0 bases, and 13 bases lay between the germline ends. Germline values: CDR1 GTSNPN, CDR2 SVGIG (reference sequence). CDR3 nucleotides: TGTGCCTGGAGTGCCATGGACCGATACTCCTACGAGCAGTACTTC. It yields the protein CAWSAMDRYSYEQYF.

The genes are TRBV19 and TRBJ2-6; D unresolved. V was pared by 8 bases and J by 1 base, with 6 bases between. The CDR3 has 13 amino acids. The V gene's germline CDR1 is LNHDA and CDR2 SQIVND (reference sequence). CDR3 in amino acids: CASSPSGANVLTF. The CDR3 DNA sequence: TGTGCCAGTTCCCCTTCTGGGGCCAACGTCCTGACTTTC. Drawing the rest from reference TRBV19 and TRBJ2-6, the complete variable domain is DGGITQSPKYLFRKEGQNVTLSCEQNLNHDAMYWYRQDPGQGLRLIYYSQIVNDFQKGDIAEGYSVSREKKESFPLTVTSAQKNPTAFYLCASSPSGANVLTFGAGSRLTVL.

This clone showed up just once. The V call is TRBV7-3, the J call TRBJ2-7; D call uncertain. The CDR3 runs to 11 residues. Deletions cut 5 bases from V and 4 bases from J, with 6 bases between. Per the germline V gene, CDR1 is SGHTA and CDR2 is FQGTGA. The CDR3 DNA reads TGTGCCAGCAGCCCAGGTTACGAGCAGTACTTC. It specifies CASSPGYEQYF.

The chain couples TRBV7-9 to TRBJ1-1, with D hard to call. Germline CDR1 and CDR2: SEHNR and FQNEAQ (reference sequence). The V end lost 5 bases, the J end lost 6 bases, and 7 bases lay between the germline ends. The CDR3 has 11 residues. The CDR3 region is CASSPRPEAFF. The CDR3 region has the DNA TGTGCCAGCAGCCCCCGCCCTGAAGCTTTCTTT.

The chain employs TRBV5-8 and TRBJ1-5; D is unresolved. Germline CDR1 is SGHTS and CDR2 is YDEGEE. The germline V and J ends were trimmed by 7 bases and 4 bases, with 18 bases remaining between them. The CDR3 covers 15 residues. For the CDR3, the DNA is TGTGCCAGCGCGCTCGGGCGAGAAAGGAATCAGCCCCAGCATTTT. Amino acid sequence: CASALGRERNQPQHF. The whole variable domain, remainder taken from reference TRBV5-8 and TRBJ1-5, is EAGVTQSPTHLIKTRGQQATLRCSPISGHTSVYWYQQALGLGLQFLLWYDEGEERNRGNFPPRFSGRQFPNYSSELNVNALELEDSALYLCASALGRERNQPQHFGDGTRLSIL.

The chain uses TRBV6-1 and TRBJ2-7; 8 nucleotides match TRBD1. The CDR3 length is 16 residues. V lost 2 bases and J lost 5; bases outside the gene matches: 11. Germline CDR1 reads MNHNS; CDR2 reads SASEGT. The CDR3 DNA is TGTGCCAGCAGTGAATATCTGCGACAGGGGATCAACGAGCAGTACTTC. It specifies CASSEYLRQGINEQYF.

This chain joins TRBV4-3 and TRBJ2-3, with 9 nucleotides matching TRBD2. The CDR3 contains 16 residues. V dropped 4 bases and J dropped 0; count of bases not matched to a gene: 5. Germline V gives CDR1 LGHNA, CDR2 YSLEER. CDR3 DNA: TGCGCCAGCAGCCCCGGGACTAGCCAAAGCACAGATACGCAGTATTTT. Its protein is CASSPGTSQSTDTQYF.

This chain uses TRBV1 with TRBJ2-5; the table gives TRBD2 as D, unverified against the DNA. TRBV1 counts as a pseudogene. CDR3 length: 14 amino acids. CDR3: CTSPGEPPRETQYF. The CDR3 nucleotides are TGCACCAGCCCGGGGGAGCCCCCGAGGGAGACCCAGTACTTC.

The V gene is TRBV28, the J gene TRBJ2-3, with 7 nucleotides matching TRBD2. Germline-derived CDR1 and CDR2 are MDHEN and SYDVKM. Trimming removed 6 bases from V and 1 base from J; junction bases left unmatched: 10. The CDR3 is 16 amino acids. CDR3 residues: CASRGLRLAGTDTQYF. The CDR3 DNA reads TGTGCCAGCAGAGGCCTGAGGCTAGCGGGCACAGATACGCAGTATTTT.

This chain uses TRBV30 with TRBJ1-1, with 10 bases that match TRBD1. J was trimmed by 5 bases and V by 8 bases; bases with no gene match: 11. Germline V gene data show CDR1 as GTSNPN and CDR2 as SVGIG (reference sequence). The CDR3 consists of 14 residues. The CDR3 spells CAQSRDRGGTEAFF. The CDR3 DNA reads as TGTGCCCAAAGCCGGGACAGGGGTGGAACTGAAGCTTTCTTT.

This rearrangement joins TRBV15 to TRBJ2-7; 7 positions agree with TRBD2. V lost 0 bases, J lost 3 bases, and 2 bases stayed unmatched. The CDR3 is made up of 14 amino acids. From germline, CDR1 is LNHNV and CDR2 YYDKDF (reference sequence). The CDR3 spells CATSRDRGDYEQYF. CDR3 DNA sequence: TGTGCCACCAGCAGAGATCGGGGGGACTACGAGCAGTACTTC.

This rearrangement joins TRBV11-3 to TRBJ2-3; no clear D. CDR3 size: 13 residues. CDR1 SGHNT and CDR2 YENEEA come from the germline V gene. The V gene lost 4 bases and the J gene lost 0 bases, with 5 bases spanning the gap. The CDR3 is CASSSYSTDTQYF. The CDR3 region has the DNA TGTGCCAGCAGCTCTTACAGCACAGATACGCAGTATTTT. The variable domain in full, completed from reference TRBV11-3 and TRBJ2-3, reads EAGVVQSPRYKIIEKKQPVAFWCNPISGHNTLYWYLQNLGQGPELLIRYENEEAVDDSQLPKDRFSAERLKGVDSTLKIQPAELGDSAVYLCASSSYSTDTQYFGPGTRLTVL.

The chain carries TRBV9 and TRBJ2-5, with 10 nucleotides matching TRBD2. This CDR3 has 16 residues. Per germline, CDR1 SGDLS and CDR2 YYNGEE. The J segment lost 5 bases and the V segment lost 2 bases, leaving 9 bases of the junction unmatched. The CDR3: CASSVRLAGAGETQYF. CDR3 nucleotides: TGTGCCAGCAGCGTCCGGCTAGCGGGGGCCGGGGAGACCCAGTACTTC.

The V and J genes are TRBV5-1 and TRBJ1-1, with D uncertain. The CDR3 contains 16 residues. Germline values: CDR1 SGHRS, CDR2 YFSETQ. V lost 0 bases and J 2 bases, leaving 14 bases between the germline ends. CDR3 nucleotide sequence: TGCGCCAGCAGCTTGGGAACAGACCAATATAACACTGAAGCTTTCTTT. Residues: CASSLGTDQYNTEAFF.

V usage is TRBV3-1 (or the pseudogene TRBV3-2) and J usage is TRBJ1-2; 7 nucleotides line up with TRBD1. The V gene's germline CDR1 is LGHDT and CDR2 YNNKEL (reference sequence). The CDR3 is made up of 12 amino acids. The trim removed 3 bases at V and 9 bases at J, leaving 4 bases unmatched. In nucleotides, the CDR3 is TGTGCCAGCAGCCAGGGACAGCTTAGCTACACCTTC. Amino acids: CASSQGQLSYTF.

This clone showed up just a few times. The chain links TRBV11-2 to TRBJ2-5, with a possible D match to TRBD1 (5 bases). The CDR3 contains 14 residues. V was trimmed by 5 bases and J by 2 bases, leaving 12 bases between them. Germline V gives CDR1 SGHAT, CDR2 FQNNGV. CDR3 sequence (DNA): TGTGCCAGCAGCACTCGGACACCTCAAGAGACCCAGTACTTC. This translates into CASSTRTPQETQYF.

The CDR3 DNA sequence: TGTGCCAGTAGTATTTCCGGGGAGGCCGGGGAGCTGTTTTTT. Amino acid sequence: CASSISGEAGELFF. V gene TRBV19 combines with J gene TRBJ2-2, with D possibly being TRBD2 (6 bases). CDR1 is LNHDA, CDR2 SQIVND, per germline (reference sequence). V gave up 3 bases and J gave up 6 bases, with 11 bases separating them. The CDR3 spans 14 residues.

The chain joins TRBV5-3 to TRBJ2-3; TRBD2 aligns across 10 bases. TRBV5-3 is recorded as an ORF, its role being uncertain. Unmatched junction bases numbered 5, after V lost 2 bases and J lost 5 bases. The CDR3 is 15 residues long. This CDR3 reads CARSFSGRLGDTQYF. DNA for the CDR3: TGTGCCAGAAGCTTTAGCGGGAGGCTTGGAGATACGCAGTATTTT.